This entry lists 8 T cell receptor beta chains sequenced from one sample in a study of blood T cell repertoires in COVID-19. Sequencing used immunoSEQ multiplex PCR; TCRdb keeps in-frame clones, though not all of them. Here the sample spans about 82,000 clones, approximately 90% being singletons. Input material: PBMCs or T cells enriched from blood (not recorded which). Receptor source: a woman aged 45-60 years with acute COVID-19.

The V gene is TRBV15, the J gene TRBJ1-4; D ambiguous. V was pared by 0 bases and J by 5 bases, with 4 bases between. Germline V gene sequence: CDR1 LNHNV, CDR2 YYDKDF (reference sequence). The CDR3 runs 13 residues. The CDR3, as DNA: TGTGCCACCAGCAGAGATCTCAATGAAAAACTGTTTTTT. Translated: CATSRDLNEKLFF.

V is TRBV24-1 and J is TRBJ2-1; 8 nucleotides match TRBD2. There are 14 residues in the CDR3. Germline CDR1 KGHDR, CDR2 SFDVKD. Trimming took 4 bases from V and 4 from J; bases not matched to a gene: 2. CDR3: CATSEVAGYNEQFF. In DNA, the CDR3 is TGTGCCACCAGTGAGGTAGCGGGGTACAATGAGCAGTTCTTC.

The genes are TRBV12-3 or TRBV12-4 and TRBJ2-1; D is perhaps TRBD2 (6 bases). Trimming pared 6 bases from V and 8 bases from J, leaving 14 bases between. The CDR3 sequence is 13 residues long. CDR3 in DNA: TGTGCCAGCAGCCCTCGGGACTGGGATGAGCAGTTCTTC. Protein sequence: CASSPRDWDEQFF.

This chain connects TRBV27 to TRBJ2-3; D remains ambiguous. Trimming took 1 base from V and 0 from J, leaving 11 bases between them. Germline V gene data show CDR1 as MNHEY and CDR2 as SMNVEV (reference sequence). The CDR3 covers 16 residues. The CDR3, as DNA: TGTGCCAGCAGTTTATTACGCAGTTTTAGCACAGATACGCAGTATTTT. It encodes CASSLLRSFSTDTQYF.

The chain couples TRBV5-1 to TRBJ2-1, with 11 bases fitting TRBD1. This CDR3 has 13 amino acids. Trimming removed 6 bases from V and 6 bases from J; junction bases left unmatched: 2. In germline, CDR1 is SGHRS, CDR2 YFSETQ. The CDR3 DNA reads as TGCGCCAGCATGGGACAGGGGGTCAATGAGCAGTTCTTC. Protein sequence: CASMGQGVNEQFF.

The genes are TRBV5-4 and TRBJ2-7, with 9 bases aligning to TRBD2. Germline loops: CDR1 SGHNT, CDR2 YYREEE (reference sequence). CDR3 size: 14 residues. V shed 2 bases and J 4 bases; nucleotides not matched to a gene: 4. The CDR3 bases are TGTGCCAGCAGCTTAACTAGCGGGCCATACGAGCAGTACTTC. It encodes CASSLTSGPYEQYF.

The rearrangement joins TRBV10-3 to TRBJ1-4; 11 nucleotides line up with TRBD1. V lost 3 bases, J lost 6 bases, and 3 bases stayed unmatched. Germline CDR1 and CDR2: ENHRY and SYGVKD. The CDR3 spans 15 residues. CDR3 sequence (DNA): TGTGCCATCAGTGACGAGGGACAGGGGGATGAAAAACTGTTTTTT. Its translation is CAISDEGQGDEKLFF.

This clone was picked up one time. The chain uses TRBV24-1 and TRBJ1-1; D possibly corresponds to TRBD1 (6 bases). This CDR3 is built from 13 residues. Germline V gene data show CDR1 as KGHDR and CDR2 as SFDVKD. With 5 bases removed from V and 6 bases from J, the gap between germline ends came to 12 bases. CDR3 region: CATSVTGKAEAFF. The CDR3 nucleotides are TGTGCCACCAGTGTCACAGGGAAAGCTGAAGCTTTCTTT.